This T cell receptor (beta chain) was captured in a study of T cells in Graves' hyperthyroidism and ophthalmopathy. Study-wide results and caveats: Blood also contained most expanded thyroid clonotypes above 0.001.

J was trimmed by 5 bases and V by 2 bases; bases with no gene match: 8. The germline V gene encodes CDR1 DFQATT and CDR2 SNEGSKA (reference sequence). This CDR3 contains 15 residues. Details on this clonotype: Antigen: not known.

Patients counted as stable if ophthalmopathy did not develop within 18 months. Any patient presenting with uncontrolled infection, other autoimmune disease, pregnancy or lactation was left out. Each 10 ml fresh peripheral blood draw supplied the PBMCs. From RNA transcripts, TCR beta CDR3 regions were amplified. The primer set for the first-round RT-PCR of the TCR CDR3 was HTBI. MiXCR, applied by TCRdb to the multiplex PCR reads, yields one record per CDR3 protein. This sample has around 690,000 distinct CDR3 sequences, with roughly 17% found just once. This sequence joins TRBV20-1 and TRBJ2-7, with TRBD2 identical over 11 bases. The sequence came from a man aged 50-60 years with Graves' hyperthyroidism. Sequencing was performed on blood. CDR3 bases: TGCAGTGCTAGATTCGTAGCGGGAGGGATCCACGAGCAGTACTTC. Translating it yields CSARFVAGGIHEQYF.